The clone carrying this T cell receptor beta chain was counted a single time. The method was immunoSEQ multiplex PCR; TCRdb's version includes in-frame clones alone and lacks a portion of them. The sample consists of some 220,000 clones, roughly four fifths of them appearing once. The data stem from a study of blood T cell repertoires in COVID-19. Per the germline V gene, CDR1 is SGHDN and CDR2 is FVKESK. Unmatched junction bases numbered 9, after V lost 2 bases and J lost 9 bases. This CDR3 is built from 16 residues. The genes are TRBV14 and TRBJ2-1, with 11 bases fitting TRBD1. The source of this sequence is a woman aged 70-85 years with COVID-19, enrolled during active disease. Sequencing was carried out using peripheral blood. CDR3 protein: CASSQNPGTGGAEQFF. CDR3 bases: TGTGCCAGCAGCCAAAACCCCGGGACAGGGGGTGCTGAGCAGTTCTTC.